This T cell receptor beta chain was identified during a study of blood T cell repertoires in COVID-19. Across the study: Sites across the United States, Italy and Spain contributed samples from acute and convalescent COVID-19. T cells, B-cell-depleted T cells, or PBMCs provided the cDNA or gDNA that served as material.

Authors' data handling: Quantification of nucleated cells was approximated via reference gene primer amplification. Measured with immunoSEQ multiplex PCR; TCRdb has only the in-frame clones, and not every one. D and trimming come from the DNA, and the V and J calls and clone size come from that table. The sample has 90,000 to 110,000 clones, around 80% seen once. Sequencing was done on a sample of peripheral blood. This TCR derives from a woman of 80 years or more with active or convalescent COVID-19.

The CDR3 DNA follows: TGTGCCAGCAGTTCCGGAAACATTCAGTACTTC. Its protein is CASSSGNIQYF. The chain recombines TRBV12-3 or TRBV12-4 with TRBJ2-4; D is undetermined. Trimming removed 4 bases at V and 6 bases at J, with 4 bases between. This CDR3 is 11 amino acids long.